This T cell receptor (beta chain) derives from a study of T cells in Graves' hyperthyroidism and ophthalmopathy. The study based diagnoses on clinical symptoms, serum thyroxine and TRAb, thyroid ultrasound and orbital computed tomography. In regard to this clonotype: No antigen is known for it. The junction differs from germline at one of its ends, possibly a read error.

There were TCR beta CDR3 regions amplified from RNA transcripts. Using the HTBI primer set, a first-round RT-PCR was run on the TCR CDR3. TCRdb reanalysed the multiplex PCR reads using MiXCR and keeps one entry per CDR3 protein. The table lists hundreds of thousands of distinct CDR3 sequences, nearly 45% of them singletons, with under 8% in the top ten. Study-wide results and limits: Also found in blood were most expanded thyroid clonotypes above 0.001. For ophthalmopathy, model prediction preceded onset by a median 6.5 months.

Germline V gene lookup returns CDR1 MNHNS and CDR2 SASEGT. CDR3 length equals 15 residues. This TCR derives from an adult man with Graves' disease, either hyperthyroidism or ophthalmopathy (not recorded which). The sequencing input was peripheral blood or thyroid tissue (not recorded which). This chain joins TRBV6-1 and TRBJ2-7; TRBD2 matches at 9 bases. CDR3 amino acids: CAISASAGGPYEQYF. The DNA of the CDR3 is TGTGCCATCAGTGCTTCAGCGGGAGGCCCCTACGAGCAGTACTTC.